Listed below are T cell receptor beta chains from one sample, sequenced in a study of cytomegalovirus exposure and HLA in healthy donors. Generated by immunoSEQ multiplex PCR, the TCRdb table keeps only in-frame clones and is missing some. The sample lists roughly 140,000 clones; 78% were seen once. Sample: PBMCs. These receptors were taken from a male donor in good health and CMV-seronegative. Both conserved end residues are part of each CDR3. Fields, in order: CDR3 protein, CDR3 DNA, clone size, J gene, D gene, V gene. The D gene is left open where the match is weak. For some rows the clone size is stated as once, few or many, or as a class when expanded; others skip it.

CASSEQPGASTGELFF | TGTGCCAGCAGTGAACAGCCGGGAGCATCCACCGGGGAGCTGTTTTTT | . | TRBJ2-2 | . | TRBV2
CAARRDTEAFF | TGTGCCGCACGACGGGACACTGAAGCTTTCTTT | . | TRBJ1-1 | . | TRBV15
CASSQFTGSSYNEQFF | TGTGCCAGCAGCCAATTCACCGGGAGTTCCTACAATGAGCAGTTCTTC | . | TRBJ2-1 | . | TRBV4-2
CASSAQGTTNEKLFF | TGTGCTAGCAGCGCCCAGGGAACAACTAATGAAAAACTGTTTTTT | few | TRBJ1-4 | . | TRBV7-7
CASSEGGQGNTIYF | TGTGCCAGCAGTGAAGGGGGACAGGGAAACACCATATATTTT | . | TRBJ1-3 | TRBD1 | TRBV6-1
CASSQLNGRAGEQFF | TGTGCCAGCAGCCAATTAAACGGGAGGGCCGGTGAGCAGTTCTTC | . | TRBJ2-1 | TRBD2 | TRBV14
CASSRGGLAGLYEQYF | TGTGCCAGCAGCCGGGGAGGACTAGCGGGGTTATACGAGCAGTACTTC | . | TRBJ2-7 | TRBD2 | TRBV14
CASRPGHLQETQYF | TGTGCCAGCAGACCGGGACACCTCCAAGAGACCCAGTACTTC | . | TRBJ2-5 | . | TRBV5-4
CASSLTDAGANTGELFF | TGTGCCAGCAGCCTGACCGACGCGGGAGCGAACACCGGGGAGCTGTTTTTT | . | TRBJ2-2 | TRBD2 | TRBV9
CASSRVGGISEKLFF | TGCGCCAGCAGCCGTGTGGGGGGAATTAGCGAAAAACTGTTTTTT | . | TRBJ1-4 | . | TRBV4-1
CASSSTGTTAAHF | TGTGCCAGCAGCAGCACCGGGACAACGGCAGCGCACTTT | once | TRBJ1-6 | . | TRBV7-8
CASSQVSGGQPQHF | TGCGCCAGCAGCCAAGTTTCAGGGGGTCAGCCCCAGCATTTT | . | TRBJ1-5 | TRBD1 | TRBV4-1
CASTPLREGGANVLTF | TGTGCCAGTACCCCCCTCAGGGAGGGGGGGGCCAACGTCCTGACTTTC | . | TRBJ2-6 | TRBD2 | TRBV19
CASSAGTANSNQPQHF | TGTGCCAGCAGCGCAGGGACAGCAAATAGCAATCAGCCCCAGCATTTT | few | TRBJ1-5 | TRBD1 | TRBV7-8
CASSYIGGREAFF | TGTGCCAGCAGTTATATTGGAGGACGCGAAGCTTTCTTT | . | TRBJ1-1 | . | TRBV6-5
CSVLAGSGETQYF | TGCAGCGTCCTTGCTGGTTCCGGGGAGACCCAGTACTTC | . | TRBJ2-5 | . | TRBV29-1
CASSPLGGAWEQFF | TGTGCCAGCAGCCCCTTAGGGGGGGCTTGGGAGCAGTTCTTC | . | TRBJ2-1 | . | TRBV7-3
CASSLRGQANYGYTF | TGTGCCAGCAGTTTGCGAGGGCAAGCTAACTATGGCTACACCTTC | . | TRBJ1-2 | . | TRBV6-5
CASSVAGGVRGEQFF | TGTGCCAGCAGCGTAGCAGGGGGAGTGAGGGGTGAGCAGTTCTTC | . | TRBJ2-1 | TRBD1 | TRBV9
CASSETGGRVVFF | TGTGCCAGCAGTGAGACAGGGGGCCGGGTGGTTTTCTTT | . | TRBJ1-1 | TRBD1 | TRBV6-1
CASGAGGRGGNTIYF | TGTGCCAGCGGGGCCGGGGGCAGGGGGGGAAACACCATATATTTT | . | TRBJ1-3 | TRBD1 | TRBV9
CASSYSRGTTEAFF | TGTGCCAGCAGTTACTCTAGGGGGACCACTGAAGCTTTCTTT | . | TRBJ1-1 | . | TRBV6-5
CASSPRTGSYEQYF | TGTGCCAGCAGCCCCCGGACAGGAAGCTACGAGCAGTACTTC | . | TRBJ2-7 | TRBD1 | TRBV11-2
CATKEDGGVQPQHF | TGTGCCACTAAAGAAGACGGCGGCGTGCAGCCCCAGCATTTT | . | TRBJ1-5 | . | TRBV2
CASSQGTAHLRTNYGYTF | TGTGCCAGCAGCCAAGGGACAGCCCACCTGCGCACTAACTATGGCTACACCTTC | . | TRBJ1-2 | TRBD1 | TRBV5-4
CASSLDRGSYEQYF | TGCGCCAGCAGCTTGGACAGGGGCTCCTACGAGCAGTACTTC | . | TRBJ2-7 | TRBD1 | TRBV5-1
CASSALDSSGYTF | TGTGCCAGCAGTGCCCTTGACAGTTCCGGCTACACCTTC | . | TRBJ1-2 | . | TRBV25-1
CASSLEGLAYEQYF | TGCGCCAGCAGCTTGGAGGGACTAGCCTACGAGCAGTACTTC | . | TRBJ2-7 | TRBD2 | TRBV5-1
CASSQGERLNWRGESSYEQYF | TGCGCCAGCAGCCAAGGGGAAAGACTAAACTGGCGCGGAGAAAGCTCCTACGAGCAGTACTTC | . | TRBJ2-7 | . | TRBV4-1
CAWSTLNAGGPYEQYF | TGTGCCTGGAGTACCTTAAATGCGGGAGGGCCTTACGAGCAGTACTTC | . | TRBJ2-7 | TRBD2 | TRBV30
CAISGAQGSTEAFF | TGTGCCATCAGTGGCGCCCAGGGGTCCACTGAAGCTTTCTTT | . | TRBJ1-1 | . | TRBV10-3
CASSEQGVYNSPLHF | TGTGCCAGCAGTGAACAGGGGGTCTATAATTCACCCCTCCACTTT | . | TRBJ1-6 | TRBD1 | TRBV2
CASGLVTPHRETGNEQFF | TGTGCTAGTGGTTTGGTCACTCCCCACAGGGAGACTGGCAATGAGCAGTTCTTC | . | TRBJ2-1 | . | TRBV12-5
CASISGQGSEKLFF | TGTGCCAGTATCAGCGGACAGGGGAGTGAAAAACTGTTTTTT | few | TRBJ1-4 | TRBD1 | TRBV19
CSGYSTGTGGEQYF | TGCAGCGGCTATTCCACCGGGACAGGGGGCGAGCAGTACTTC | . | TRBJ2-7 | TRBD1 | TRBV29-1
CSVEGRNSYEQYF | TGCAGCGTTGAGGGCAGGAACTCCTACGAGCAGTACTTC | . | TRBJ2-7 | . | TRBV29-1
CASSLVRGGGETQYF | TGTGCCAGCAGCTTGGTGCGGGGGGGTGGGGAGACCCAGTACTTC | . | TRBJ2-5 | TRBD2 | TRBV5-4
CASSPRTGTINYGYTF | TGTGCCAGCAGCCCCAGGACAGGGACTATTAACTATGGCTACACCTTC | . | TRBJ1-2 | TRBD1 | TRBV5-4
CASRQGDGNAGNQPQHF | TGTGCCAGTAGGCAGGGGGACGGAAATGCAGGCAATCAGCCCCAGCATTTT | . | TRBJ1-5 | TRBD1 | TRBV19
CASSLNRVREQETQYF | TGTGCCAGCAGCCTTAACAGGGTCAGGGAGCAAGAGACCCAGTACTTC | once | TRBJ2-5 | . | TRBV7-9
CASSQRGEGRVETQYF | TGTGCCAGCAGCCAGCGGGGGGAGGGGAGGGTTGAGACCCAGTACTTC | . | TRBJ2-5 | TRBD2 | TRBV7-2
CASSPSPIASGYEQYF | TGTGCCAGCTCACCATCGCCGATCGCCAGCGGCTACGAGCAGTACTTC | . | TRBJ2-7 | . | TRBV18
CASRVTGGNTEAFF | TGTGCCAGCAGGGTGACAGGGGGCAACACTGAAGCTTTCTTT | . | TRBJ1-1 | TRBD1 | TRBV2
CASSLGDRHNEQFF | TGCGCCAGCAGCTTGGGGGACAGACACAATGAGCAGTTCTTC | . | TRBJ2-1 | TRBD1 | TRBV5-1
CAISDTGGAGETQYF | TGTGCCATCAGTGATACCGGGGGGGCCGGGGAGACCCAGTACTTC | once | TRBJ2-5 | TRBD2 | TRBV10-3
CASNQGQGGIQPQHF | TGTGCCAGCAATCAAGGACAGGGGGGGATTCAGCCCCAGCATTTT | . | TRBJ1-5 | TRBD1 | TRBV28
CAWRKGQGASYNSPLHF | TGTGCCTGGCGTAAAGGACAGGGGGCATCCTATAATTCACCCCTCCACTTT | . | TRBJ1-6 | TRBD1 | TRBV30
CASSYRTGGRDTEAFF | TGTGCCAGCAGTTATAGAACAGGGGGCAGGGACACTGAAGCTTTCTTT | . | TRBJ1-1 | TRBD1 | TRBV6-5
CASSQVGGNEQFF | TGCGCCAGCAGCCAAGTTGGGGGGAATGAGCAGTTCTTC | . | TRBJ2-1 | . | TRBV4-1
CASSRLGPSRTF | TGTGCCAGCAGCCGTCTTGGGCCCTCCAGGACCTTC | . | TRBJ1-2 | . | TRBV4-2
CASSTQQGWRSEQYF | TGTGCCAGCAGCACCCAACAGGGTTGGAGATCCGAGCAGTACTTC | few | TRBJ2-7 | . | TRBV13
CASSEYIGGNYGYTF | TGTGCCAGCAGTGAATATATAGGGGGCAACTATGGCTACACCTTC | once | TRBJ1-2 | TRBD1 | TRBV25-1
CASSDHYSYEQYF | TGCGCCAGCAGTGATCACTACTCCTACGAGCAGTACTTC | . | TRBJ2-7 | . | TRBV10-2
CASSYTSGTEAFF | TGCGCCAGCAGCTACACATCGGGCACTGAAGCTTTCTTT | . | TRBJ1-1 | . | TRBV5-1
CASGLVQGTEAFF | TGTGCTAGTGGTTTGGTACAGGGGACTGAAGCTTTCTTT | . | TRBJ1-1 | TRBD1 | TRBV12-5
CASSYPGLAGQTQYF | TGTGCCAGCAGTTACCCGGGACTAGCAGGGCAGACCCAGTACTTC | . | TRBJ2-5 | TRBD2 | TRBV6-6